Shown below are 14 T cell receptor beta chains from a single sample sequenced in a study of post-analysis software for immune sequencing data. The authors incorporated unique molecular identifiers into the TCR beta cDNA libraries. TCRdb fed the PCR reads into MiXCR, producing one record per CDR3 protein. The sample includes roughly 700,000 distinct CDR3 sequences, around 27% seen only once; the top ten take around 0.56%. Their cognate antigens are unknown. Whole-study findings and limits: TRBV segments more frequent in patients than in controls numbered about five and included TRBV5-6, TRBV5-1 and TRBV20-1.

Sequencing input: blood. These receptors originate from a girl aged 10 to 17 with multiple sclerosis.

This clonotype has only a few counts. V and J are TRBV7-2 and TRBJ1-2, with 7 positions matching TRBD1. The CDR3 has 15 amino acids. The V gene's germline CDR1 is SGHTA and CDR2 FQGNSA. J lost 5 bases, V lost 1 base, and 7 bases had no gene match. In DNA form, the CDR3 reads TGTGCCAGCAGCTTAGGAGGGGGCGCGGGGTATGGCTACACCTTC. Translating gives CASSLGGGAGYGYTF.

This clonotype was picked up one time. V and J are TRBV6-2 or TRBV6-3 and TRBJ1-5; 9 nucleotides align to TRBD1. The CDR3 totals 14 residues. Germline V gene data show CDR1 as MNHEY and CDR2 as SVGEGT. V shed 6 bases and J 6 bases; nucleotides not matched to a gene: 6. CDR3 loop: CASSWGQGSQPQHF. In DNA form, the CDR3 reads TGTGCCAGCAGCTGGGGACAGGGAAGTCAGCCCCAGCATTTT.

This clonotype was detected only a few times. The chain has TRBV4-1 and TRBJ2-1; no reliable D call. V was clipped by 2 bases and J by 9 bases, with 17 bases between them. Germline V CDR1 and CDR2: MGHRA, YSYEKL. The CDR3 covers 15 residues. The CDR3 DNA is TGCGCCAGCAGCCAATTCTCGGCGTCAGCGCGTGAGCAGTTCTTC. Its translation is CASSQFSASAREQFF.

The gene calls are TRBV20-1 and TRBJ2-7; D possibly corresponds to TRBD2 (6 bases). V shed 3 bases and J shed 2 bases, with 11 bases lying between them. CDR3 length: 13 residues. In germline, CDR1 is DFQATT, CDR2 SNEGSKA (reference sequence). CDR3 region: CSASRSGAYEQYF. For the CDR3, the DNA is TGCAGTGCTAGCCGTAGCGGAGCCTACGAGCAGTACTTC.

This clonotype turned up a few times. This chain links TRBV5-1 with TRBJ2-7; 12 bases fit TRBD2. The J call is uncertain, as TRBJ2-5 better fits the DNA end. This CDR3 comprises 16 residues. From germline, CDR1 is SGHRS and CDR2 YFSETQ. The CDR3 DNA reads as TGCGCCAGCAGCGTAAGACTAGCGGGAGAGGCGGAGACCCAGTACTTC. It encodes CASSVRLAGEAETQYF.

V is TRBV7-9 and J is TRBJ1-4; TRBD1 matches 7 bases. Germline CDR1 is SEHNR and CDR2 is FQNEAQ (reference sequence). This CDR3 comprises 14 residues. J gave up 5 bases and V 3 bases, and 3 bases lay outside the gene matches. The CDR3 nucleotides are TGTGCCAGCAGCTTCCGGGACAGCAATGAAAAACTGTTTTTT. This gives the protein CASSFRDSNEKLFF. Looking up the rest from reference TRBV7-9 and TRBJ1-4 gives the full variable domain: DTGVSQNPRHKITKRGQNVTFRCDPISEHNRLYWYRQTLGQGPEFLTYFQNEAQLEKSRLLSDRFSAERPKGSFSTLEIQRTEQGDSAMYLCASSFRDSNEKLFFGSGTQLSVL.

CDR3 sequence: CASSLRIGGDQPQHF. In DNA form, the CDR3 reads TGTGCCAGCAGCTTAAGGATCGGCGGGGATCAGCCCCAGCATTTT. This chain joins TRBV7-2 and TRBJ1-5; D is uncertain. Trimming cost V 2 bases and J 5 bases, with 13 bases left between them. Looked up from germline, CDR1 is SGHTA and CDR2 is FQGNSA. The CDR3 sequence is 15 residues long.

This clonotype was observed a handful of times. At one of its ends the junction is not consistent with the germline gene, which may arise from a read error. V is TRBV5-1 and J is TRBJ2-1; tentatively, D is TRBD1 (6 bases). Germline CDR1 reads SGHRS; CDR2 reads YFSETQ. The CDR3 spans 16 residues. CDR3 bases: TGCGCCAGTAGCTTGGCCGGGACACGACGATCATCTGAGCAGTTCTTC. Protein: CASSLAGTRRSSEQFF.

This clonotype was seen more than once but under ten times. The chain has TRBV27 and TRBJ2-1, with D uncertain. Deletions cut 2 bases from V and 15 bases from J, with 11 bases between. CDR1 and CDR2 from the germline V gene are MNHEY and SMNVEV (reference sequence). The CDR3 is 11 amino acids. The CDR3 region has the DNA TGTGCCAGCAGTTTAAACGGAAGGACGTTCTTC. Encoded protein: CASSLNGRTFF.

This clonotype was observed once. The chain recombines TRBV28 with TRBJ1-1, with D uncertain. Germline lookup yields CDR1 MDHEN and CDR2 SYDVKM. This CDR3 is built from 16 residues. The V gene lost 1 base and the J gene lost 0 bases, with 12 bases spanning the gap. This CDR3 is CASSLSGGKLNTEAFF. The CDR3 nucleotides are TGTGCCAGCAGTTTATCCGGAGGGAAGTTGAACACTGAAGCTTTCTTT.

J is TRBJ1-5 and V is TRBV6-2 or TRBV6-3; D ambiguous. The CDR3 is 13 residues long. Trimming shortened V by 8 bases and J by 2 bases, and 10 bases separated the two germline ends. Germline V gene data show CDR1 as MNHEY and CDR2 as SVGEGT. The CDR3 nucleotides read TGTGCCAGCGGTGGCACCGGCAATCAGCCCCAGCATTTT. Amino acids: CASGGTGNQPQHF.

V is TRBV20-1 and J is TRBJ2-2; 12 nucleotides align to TRBD2. Looked up from germline, CDR1 is DFQATT and CDR2 is SNEGSKA (reference sequence). CDR3 length equals 16 residues. V was pared by 3 bases and J by 6 bases, with 8 bases of the junction left unmatched. CDR3 sequence reads: CSARGGLAGIAGELFF. The CDR3, as DNA: TGCAGTGCTAGGGGCGGACTAGCGGGGATAGCCGGGGAGCTGTTTTTT.

The table lists this clonotype with a count of one. A much larger clone lies a single base off, so this may be a read error. This chain uses TRBV20-1 with TRBJ2-7, with D possibly TRBD2 on 6 matching bases. Trimming removed 1 base from V and 6 bases from J, with 16 bases in between. CDR1 is DFQATT, CDR2 SNEGSKA, per germline (reference sequence). This CDR3 spans 14 amino acids. The CDR3 here is CSARARLVGGEQYF. As DNA, the CDR3 is TGCAGTGCTAGAGCCCGACTAGTGGGAGGCGAGCAGTACTTC.

This clonotype has just a few counts. This sequence joins TRBV20-1 and TRBJ2-7; D is perhaps TRBD2 (6 bases). The CDR3 extends over 13 amino acids. V was pared by 6 bases and J by 3 bases, with 15 bases between. Germline CDR1 and CDR2: DFQATT and SNEGSKA (reference sequence). CDR3 DNA sequence: TGCAGTGCGGACCCGACGGGACTCTACGAGCAGTACTTC. It translates to CSADPTGLYEQYF.